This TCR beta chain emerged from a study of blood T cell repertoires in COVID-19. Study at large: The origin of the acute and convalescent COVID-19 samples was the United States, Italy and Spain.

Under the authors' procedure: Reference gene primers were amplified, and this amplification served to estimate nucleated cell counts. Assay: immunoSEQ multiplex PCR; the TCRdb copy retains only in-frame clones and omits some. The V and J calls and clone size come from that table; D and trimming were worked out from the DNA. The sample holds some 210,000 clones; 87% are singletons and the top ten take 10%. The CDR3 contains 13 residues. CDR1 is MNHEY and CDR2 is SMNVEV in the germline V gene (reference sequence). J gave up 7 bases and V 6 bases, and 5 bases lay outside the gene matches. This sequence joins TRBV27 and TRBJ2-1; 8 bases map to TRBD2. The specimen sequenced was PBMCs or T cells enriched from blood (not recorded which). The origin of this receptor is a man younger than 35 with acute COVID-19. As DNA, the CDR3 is TGTGCCAGCAGCCGGGAGGGAAAGAATGAGCAGTTCTTC. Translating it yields CASSREGKNEQFF.